These 20 T cell receptor beta chains were all obtained from the same sample, sequenced in a study of cytomegalovirus exposure and HLA in healthy donors (dated by TCRdb to about 2017). Libraries came from the immunoSEQ multiplex PCR assay. A mixture of 60 forward primers for TCR Vbeta segments and 13 reverse primers for TCR Jbeta segments was used in the multiplex PCR. This is the immuneACCESS table as TCRdb keeps it, with only in-frame sequences that have V and J called. A part of the clones is gone; compared with another copy, unresolved V genes explain less than half, and the rest is unexplained. Within this sample are over 100,000 clones, with about 70% of them counted one time only. Roughly 0.9% of the sample belongs to the ten largest clones. What was sequenced was PBMCs. Receptor source: a woman in her 30s in good health and CMV-seronegative.

The rearrangement uses TRBV10-3 and TRBJ1-5; TRBD1 matches at 8 bases. The CDR3 extends over 18 amino acids. Germline V gives CDR1 ENHRY, CDR2 SYGVKD. The V segment lost 1 base and the J segment 1 base; nucleotides outside the gene matches: 9. This CDR3 is CAISEFGQGSGSNQPQHF. In DNA, the CDR3 is TGTGCCATCAGTGAGTTTGGACAGGGCTCCGGAAGCAATCAGCCCCAGCATTTT.

The genes are TRBV28 and TRBJ1-1, with 7 bases matching TRBD1. V lost 6 bases to trimming and J lost 0 bases; unmatched junction nucleotides: 4. Germline V gene sequence: CDR1 MDHEN, CDR2 SYDVKM. The CDR3 sequence is 14 residues long. CDR3 residues: CASRDRPMNTEAFF. As DNA, the CDR3 is TGTGCCAGCAGGGACAGGCCCATGAACACTGAAGCTTTCTTT.

This chain uses TRBV30 with TRBJ1-2, with 7 bases lining up with TRBD1. From germline, CDR1 is GTSNPN and CDR2 SVGIG (reference sequence). The CDR3 consists of 11 residues. V shed 4 bases and J 8 bases; nucleotides not matched to a gene: 4. This CDR3 reads CAWNTGAGYTF. The CDR3 coding sequence is TGTGCCTGGAATACAGGGGCCGGCTACACCTTC.

The gene calls are TRBV5-1 and TRBJ2-1; D possibly corresponds to TRBD1 (6 bases). The V end lost 4 bases, the J end lost 1 base, and 9 bases lay between the germline ends. Germline CDR1 reads SGHRS; CDR2 reads YFSETQ. The CDR3 is made up of 14 amino acids. The DNA of the CDR3 is TGCGCCAGCAGCCCTACAGGGTCCTACAATGAGCAGTTCTTC. This gives the protein CASSPTGSYNEQFF.

The rearrangement links TRBV15 to TRBJ1-2; the D is unclear. The CDR3 length is 15 residues. Trimming cost V 0 bases and J 0 bases, with 8 bases left between them. Germline V gene sequence: CDR1 LNHNV, CDR2 YYDKDF (reference sequence). The CDR3 protein is CATSRDLQTNYGYTF. The CDR3 bases are TGTGCCACCAGCAGAGACCTCCAGACTAACTATGGCTACACCTTC.

The chain links TRBV5-1 to TRBJ2-7; weak D call: TRBD2 (5 bases). CDR3 size: 15 residues. Germline V gives CDR1 SGHRS, CDR2 YFSETQ. Trimming stripped 1 base from V and 9 bases from J, with 20 bases between. The DNA for the CDR3 is TGCGCCAGCAGCTTGACCCTGAGGGCTGAACCCTTGCAGTACTTC. Translated, it gives CASSLTLRAEPLQYF.

The chain couples TRBV30 to TRBJ2-7; TRBD1 agrees at 9 bases. V shed 1 base and J 1 base; nucleotides not matched to a gene: 11. Germline V gives CDR1 GTSNPN, CDR2 SVGIG (reference sequence). This CDR3 is built from 17 residues. This CDR3 reads CAWSGPPGQGRSYEQYF. The CDR3 coding sequence is TGTGCCTGGAGTGGCCCCCCAGGACAGGGGCGTTCCTACGAGCAGTACTTC.

V and J are TRBV9 and TRBJ1-1; D is ambiguous. The CDR3 runs to 13 residues. V lost 0 bases and J lost 4, with 7 bases in between. Germline V gives CDR1 SGDLS, CDR2 YYNGEE. The CDR3 DNA sequence: TGTGCCAGCAGCGTAGTGGAGGGCACTGAAGCTTTCTTT. Residues: CASSVVEGTEAFF.

This rearrangement joins TRBV7-2 to TRBJ1-2; 8 bases are a match to TRBD1. V gave up 5 bases and J gave up 5 bases; unmatched junction bases: 16. The CDR3 is made up of 17 amino acids. Per germline, CDR1 SGHTA and CDR2 FQGNSA. The CDR3 nucleotides are TGTGCCAGCAGCCTTGCCGGGCCAGGGGGCTTAGGTTATGGCTACACCTTC. This encodes CASSLAGPGGLGYGYTF.

This chain links TRBV7-6 with TRBJ2-3; TRBD1 might be the D (5 bases). CDR1 is SGHVS, CDR2 FNYEAQ, per germline. V was cut by 1 base and J by 4 bases, with 12 bases left in between. The CDR3 covers 15 residues. CDR3 sequence: CASSLVGAIPDTQYF. In DNA, the CDR3 is TGTGCCAGCAGCTTAGTTGGGGCAATCCCAGATACGCAGTATTTT.

The chain joins TRBV11-3 to TRBJ1-2; a weak D match, TRBD1 (5 bases). The ends were cut back, 4 bases at V and 6 bases at J, with 15 bases in the middle. The CDR3 is 14 amino acids. Per the germline V gene, CDR1 is SGHNT and CDR2 is YENEEA. CDR3 region: CASSSNSRGNGYTF. The DNA of the CDR3 is TGTGCCAGCAGCTCGAACTCTCGGGGGAATGGCTACACCTTC.

This chain links TRBV7-6 with TRBJ1-3; D is unclear. The germline V gene encodes CDR1 SGHVS and CDR2 FNYEAQ. The length of the CDR3 is 16 residues. Trimming pared 4 bases from V and 4 bases from J, leaving 17 bases between. The CDR3 reads CASSSDPDSTGNTIYF. The CDR3 coding sequence is TGTGCCAGCAGCTCCGACCCGGACTCGACGGGAAACACCATATATTTT.

The rearrangement links TRBV9 to TRBJ2-7, with D unclear. CDR1 and CDR2 (germline): SGDLS, YYNGEE. This CDR3 comprises 13 residues. V was trimmed by 3 bases and J by 0 bases, leaving 7 bases between them. The CDR3 spells CASSEASSYEQYF. For the CDR3, the DNA is TGTGCCAGCAGCGAAGCTAGCTCCTACGAGCAGTACTTC.

In DNA, the CDR3 is TGCAGCACTAGCGGGGGGGAAGCCTACGAGCAGTACTTC. This sequence encodes CSTSGGEAYEQYF. The V and J genes are TRBV29-1 and TRBJ2-7; 13 bases line up with TRBD2. The CDR3 has 13 amino acids. Germline-derived CDR1 and CDR2 are SQVTM and ANQGSEA. Trimming removed 8 bases from V and 2 bases from J; junction bases left unmatched: 3.

This rearrangement joins TRBV19 to TRBJ1-4; 7 bases are shared with TRBD1. Germline values: CDR1 LNHDA, CDR2 SQIVND (reference sequence). The CDR3 has 15 residues. The ends lost 3 bases at V and 4 bases at J; junction bases unmatched: 5. The CDR3 sequence is CASSIPDRNNEKLFF. As DNA, the CDR3 is TGTGCCAGTAGTATCCCGGACAGGAATAATGAAAAACTGTTTTTT.

V gene TRBV19 combines with J gene TRBJ1-2, with D maybe TRBD1 (6 bases). V gave up 3 bases and J gave up 10 bases, with 12 bases separating them. Germline loops: CDR1 LNHDA, CDR2 SQIVND (reference sequence). This CDR3 is built from 12 residues. The CDR3 sequence is CASSMIGQPYTF. The CDR3 DNA reads as TGTGCCAGTAGTATGATTGGACAGCCCTACACCTTC.

The chain carries TRBV5-6 and TRBJ2-1; D remains ambiguous. The V end lost 1 base, the J end lost 5 bases, and 10 bases lay between the germline ends. The CDR3 contains 14 residues. CDR1 and CDR2 from the germline V gene are SGHDT and YYEEEE. This CDR3 reads CASSLIKTHNEQFF. For the CDR3, the DNA is TGTGCCAGCAGCTTGATTAAGACTCACAATGAGCAGTTCTTC.

The V call is TRBV7-9, the J call TRBJ1-1, with D uncertain. Trimming stripped 3 bases from V and 7 bases from J, with 9 bases between. The germline V gene encodes CDR1 SEHNR and CDR2 FQNEAQ (reference sequence). The CDR3 spans 12 residues. The CDR3 DNA reads TGTGCCAGCAGCTTTGTGGGCTGTGAAGCTTTCTTT. It codes for CASSFVGCEAFF.

This chain joins TRBV10-2 and TRBJ1-2, with a possible D match to TRBD1 (5 bases). Germline-derived CDR1 and CDR2 are WSHSY and SAAADI. The CDR3 is 16 amino acids. Trimming removed 0 bases from V and 0 bases from J, with 11 bases in between. The CDR3 bases are TGCGCCAGCAGTGAGTCGAAAGGGGTAACTAACTATGGCTACACCTTC. This gives the protein CASSESKGVTNYGYTF.

This chain links TRBV5-4 with TRBJ2-1; the D gene is possibly TRBD1 (5 bases). This CDR3 is built from 15 residues. CDR1 and CDR2 from the germline V gene are SGHNT and YYREEE (reference sequence). The V and J ends lost 2 bases and 2 bases respectively, with 11 bases between them. The CDR3 loop is CASSLPDNAYNEQFF. The CDR3 DNA is TGTGCCAGCAGCTTACCGGACAATGCCTACAATGAGCAGTTCTTC.